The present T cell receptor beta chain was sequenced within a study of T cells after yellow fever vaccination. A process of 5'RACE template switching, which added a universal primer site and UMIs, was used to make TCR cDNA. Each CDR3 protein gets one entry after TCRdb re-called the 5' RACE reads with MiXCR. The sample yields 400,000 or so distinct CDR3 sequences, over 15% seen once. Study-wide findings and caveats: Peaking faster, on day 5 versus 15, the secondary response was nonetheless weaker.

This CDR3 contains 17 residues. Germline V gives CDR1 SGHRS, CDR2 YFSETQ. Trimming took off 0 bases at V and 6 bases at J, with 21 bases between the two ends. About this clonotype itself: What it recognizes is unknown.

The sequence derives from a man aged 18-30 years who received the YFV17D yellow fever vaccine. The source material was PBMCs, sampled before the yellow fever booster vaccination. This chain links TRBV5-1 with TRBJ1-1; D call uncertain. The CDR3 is CASSLDLGRVGSAEAFF. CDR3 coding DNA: TGCGCCAGCAGCTTGGATTTGGGTCGTGTAGGGAGCGCTGAAGCTTTCTTT.